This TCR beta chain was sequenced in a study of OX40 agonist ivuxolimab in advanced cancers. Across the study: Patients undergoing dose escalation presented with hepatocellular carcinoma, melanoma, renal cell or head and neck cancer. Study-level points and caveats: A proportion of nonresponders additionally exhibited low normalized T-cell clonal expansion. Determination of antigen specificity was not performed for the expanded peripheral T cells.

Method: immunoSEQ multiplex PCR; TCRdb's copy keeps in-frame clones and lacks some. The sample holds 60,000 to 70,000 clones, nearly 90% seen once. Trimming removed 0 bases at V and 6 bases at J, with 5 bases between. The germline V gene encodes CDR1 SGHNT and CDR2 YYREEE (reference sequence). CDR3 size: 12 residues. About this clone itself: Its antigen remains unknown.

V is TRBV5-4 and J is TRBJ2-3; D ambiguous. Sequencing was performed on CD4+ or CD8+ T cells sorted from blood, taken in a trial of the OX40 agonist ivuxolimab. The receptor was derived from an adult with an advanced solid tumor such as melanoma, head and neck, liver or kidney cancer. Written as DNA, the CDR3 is TGTGCCAGCAGCTTGGAAGTGGATACGCAGTATTTT. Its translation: CASSLEVDTQYF.